The present T cell receptor (beta chain) was sequenced within a study of CD8 T cells in Susac syndrome. As for the study in general: Treatment at blood withdrawal was none, corticosteroids, or intravenous immunoglobulin alone in Susac syndrome patients.

The RNA input was roughly 0.45 to 1 ug, and it was reverse transcribed with random hexamers. TCRdb fed the immunoSEQ multiplex PCR reads into MiXCR, producing one record per CDR3 protein. Here the sample spans about 240,000 distinct CDR3 sequences, approximately 95% being singletons. Sequencing of TCR beta drew on CD8+ and CD4+ T cells from blood. V lost 3 bases to trimming and J lost 3 bases, with 7 bases between them. CDR3 length: 14 residues. Germline CDR1 is SGHTS and CDR2 is YDEGEE. The V and J genes are TRBV5-8 and TRBJ2-6; no definite D call. The TCR was taken from a human donor with Susac syndrome. The sample consisted of CD4+ T cells from PBMCs. The CDR3 nucleotides read TGTGCCAGCAGCTCTCCCCTTGGGGCCAACGTCCTGACTTTC. Protein sequence: CASSSPLGANVLTF.